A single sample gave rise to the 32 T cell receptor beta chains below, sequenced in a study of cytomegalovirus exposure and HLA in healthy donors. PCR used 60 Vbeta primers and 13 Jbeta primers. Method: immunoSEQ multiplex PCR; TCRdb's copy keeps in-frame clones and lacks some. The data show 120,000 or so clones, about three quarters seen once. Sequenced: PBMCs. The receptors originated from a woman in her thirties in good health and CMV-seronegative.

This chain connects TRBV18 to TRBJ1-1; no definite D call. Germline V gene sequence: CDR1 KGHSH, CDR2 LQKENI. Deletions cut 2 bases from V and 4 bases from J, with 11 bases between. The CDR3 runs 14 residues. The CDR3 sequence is CASSPKAAATEAFF. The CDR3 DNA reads TGTGCCAGCTCACCAAAGGCAGCGGCCACTGAAGCTTTCTTT.

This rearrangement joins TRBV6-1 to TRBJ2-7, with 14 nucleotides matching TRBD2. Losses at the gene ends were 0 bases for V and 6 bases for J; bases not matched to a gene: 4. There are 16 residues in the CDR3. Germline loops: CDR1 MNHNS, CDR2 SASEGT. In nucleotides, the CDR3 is TGTGCCAGCAGTGAAGCGACTAGCGGGAGGGCGGGCGAGCAGTACTTC. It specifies CASSEATSGRAGEQYF.

The CDR3 nucleotides read TGTGCCAGCAGCCCCCGGACTAGTTACGATGAGCAGTTCTTC. Encoded protein: CASSPRTSYDEQFF. The gene calls are TRBV7-9 and TRBJ2-1; 7 nucleotides align to TRBD2. This CDR3 spans 14 amino acids. CDR1 is SEHNR and CDR2 is FQNEAQ in the germline V gene (reference sequence). Trimming cost V 5 bases and J 8 bases; bases outside gene matches: 9.

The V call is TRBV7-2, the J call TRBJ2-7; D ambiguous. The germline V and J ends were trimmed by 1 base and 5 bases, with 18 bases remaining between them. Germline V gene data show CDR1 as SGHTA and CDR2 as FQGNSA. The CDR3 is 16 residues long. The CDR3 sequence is CASSLGQMRGTNEQYF. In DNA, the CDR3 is TGTGCCAGCAGCTTAGGTCAGATGAGAGGCACTAACGAGCAGTACTTC. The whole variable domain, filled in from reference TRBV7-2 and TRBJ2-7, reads GAGVSQSPSNKVTEKGKDVELRCDPISGHTALYWYRQSLGQGLEFLIYFQGNSAPDKSGLPSDRFSAERTGGSVSTLTIQRTQQEDSAVYLCASSLGQMRGTNEQYFGPGTRLTVT.

This chain's CDR3 is CASSLLGLAAANEQFF. DNA for the CDR3: TGTGCCAGCAGCCTCCTGGGACTAGCGGCCGCCAATGAGCAGTTCTTC. This chain connects TRBV4-2 to TRBJ2-1; 11 bases map to TRBD2. The V segment lost 4 bases and the J segment 6 bases; nucleotides outside the gene matches: 8. CDR3 size: 16 residues. Germline assignment: CDR1 LGHNA and CDR2 YNFKEQ.

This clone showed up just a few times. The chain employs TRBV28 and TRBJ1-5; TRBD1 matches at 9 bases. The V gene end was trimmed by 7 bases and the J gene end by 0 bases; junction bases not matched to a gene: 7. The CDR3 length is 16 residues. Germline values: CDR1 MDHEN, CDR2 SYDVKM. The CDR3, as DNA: TGTGCCAGCACTCCCCCGGGACAGGGTAGCAATCAGCCCCAGCATTTT. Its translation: CASTPPGQGSNQPQHF.

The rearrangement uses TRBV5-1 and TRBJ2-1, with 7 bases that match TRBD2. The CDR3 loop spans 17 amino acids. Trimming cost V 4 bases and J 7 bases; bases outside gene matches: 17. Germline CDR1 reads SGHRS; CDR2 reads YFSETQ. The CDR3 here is CASSLLVAGVVGNEQFF. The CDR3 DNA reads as TGCGCCAGCAGCCTGCTCGTCGCGGGAGTCGTAGGGAATGAGCAGTTCTTC.

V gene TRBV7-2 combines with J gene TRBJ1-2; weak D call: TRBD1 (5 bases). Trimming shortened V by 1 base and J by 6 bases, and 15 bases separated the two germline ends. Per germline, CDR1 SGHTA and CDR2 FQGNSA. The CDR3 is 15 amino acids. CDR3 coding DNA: TGTGCCAGCAGCTTAGTGGGCAGGGATGAAAATGGCTACACCTTC. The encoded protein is CASSLVGRDENGYTF. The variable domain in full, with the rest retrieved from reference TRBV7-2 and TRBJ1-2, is GAGVSQSPSNKVTEKGKDVELRCDPISGHTALYWYRQSLGQGLEFLIYFQGNSAPDKSGLPSDRFSAERTGGSVSTLTIQRTQQEDSAVYLCASSLVGRDENGYTFGSGTRLTVV.

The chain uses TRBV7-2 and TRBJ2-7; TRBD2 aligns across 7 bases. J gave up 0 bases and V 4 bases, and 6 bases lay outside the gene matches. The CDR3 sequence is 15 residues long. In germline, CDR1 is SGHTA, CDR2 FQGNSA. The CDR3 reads CASSWGTILSYEQYF. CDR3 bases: TGTGCCAGCAGCTGGGGGACTATCCTCTCCTACGAGCAGTACTTC.

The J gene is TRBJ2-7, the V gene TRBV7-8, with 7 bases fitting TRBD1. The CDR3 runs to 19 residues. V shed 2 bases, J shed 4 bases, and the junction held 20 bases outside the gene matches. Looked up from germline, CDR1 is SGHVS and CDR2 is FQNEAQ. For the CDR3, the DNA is TGTGCCAGCAGCTTATTCATCGCTTCGGGACAGAGAAGTTCGTACGAGCAGTACTTC. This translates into CASSLFIASGQRSSYEQYF.

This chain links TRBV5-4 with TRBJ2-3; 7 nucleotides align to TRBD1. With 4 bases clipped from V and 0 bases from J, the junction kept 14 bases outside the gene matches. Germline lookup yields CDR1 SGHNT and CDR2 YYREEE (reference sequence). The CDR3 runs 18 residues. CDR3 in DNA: TGTGCCAGCAGCCACAGACAGGGTAGATCGTCTAGCACAGATACGCAGTATTTT. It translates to CASSHRQGRSSSTDTQYF.

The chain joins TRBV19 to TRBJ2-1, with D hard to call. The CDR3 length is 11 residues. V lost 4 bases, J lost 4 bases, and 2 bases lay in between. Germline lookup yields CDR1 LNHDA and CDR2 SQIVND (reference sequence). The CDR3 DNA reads TGTGCCAGTAGTACTTACAATGAGCAGTTCTTC. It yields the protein CASSTYNEQFF.

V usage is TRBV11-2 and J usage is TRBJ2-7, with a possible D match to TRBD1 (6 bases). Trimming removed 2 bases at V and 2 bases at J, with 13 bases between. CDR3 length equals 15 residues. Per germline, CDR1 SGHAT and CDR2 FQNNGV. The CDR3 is CASSLSTGGTYEQYF. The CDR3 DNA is TGTGCCAGCAGCTTATCGACAGGTGGGACCTACGAGCAGTACTTC.

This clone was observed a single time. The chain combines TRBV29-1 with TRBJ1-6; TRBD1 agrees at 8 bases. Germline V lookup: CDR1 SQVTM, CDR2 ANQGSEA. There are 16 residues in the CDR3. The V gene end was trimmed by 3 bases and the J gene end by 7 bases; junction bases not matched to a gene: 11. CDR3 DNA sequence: TGCAGCGTTGACCCGGGACAGGCAATATTGAATTCACCCCTCCACTTT. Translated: CSVDPGQAILNSPLHF.

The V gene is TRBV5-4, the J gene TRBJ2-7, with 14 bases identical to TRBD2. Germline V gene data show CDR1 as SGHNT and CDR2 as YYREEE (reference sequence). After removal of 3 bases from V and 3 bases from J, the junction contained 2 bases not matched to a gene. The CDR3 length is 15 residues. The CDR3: CASSSGLAGVYEQYF. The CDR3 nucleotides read TGTGCCAGCAGCTCGGGACTAGCGGGAGTCTACGAGCAGTACTTC.

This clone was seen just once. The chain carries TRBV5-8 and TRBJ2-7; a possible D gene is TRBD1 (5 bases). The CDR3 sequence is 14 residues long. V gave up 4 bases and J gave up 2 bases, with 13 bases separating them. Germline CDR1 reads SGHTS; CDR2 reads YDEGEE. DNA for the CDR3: TGTGCCAGCAGCGTCACAGGTGGGGCCTACGAGCAGTACTTC. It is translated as CASSVTGGAYEQYF. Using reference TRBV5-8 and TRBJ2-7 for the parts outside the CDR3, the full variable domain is EAGVTQSPTHLIKTRGQQATLRCSPISGHTSVYWYQQALGLGLQFLLWYDEGEERNRGNFPPRFSGRQFPNYSSELNVNALELEDSALYLCASSVTGGAYEQYFGPGTRLTVT.

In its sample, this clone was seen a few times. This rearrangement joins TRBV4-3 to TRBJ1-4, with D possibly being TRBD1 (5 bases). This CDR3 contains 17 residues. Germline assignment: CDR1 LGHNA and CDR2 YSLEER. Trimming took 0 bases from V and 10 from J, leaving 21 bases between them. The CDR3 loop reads CASSQDPLPGQSGKLFF. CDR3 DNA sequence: TGCGCCAGCAGCCAAGATCCCCTCCCAGGGCAGTCTGGAAAACTGTTTTTT.

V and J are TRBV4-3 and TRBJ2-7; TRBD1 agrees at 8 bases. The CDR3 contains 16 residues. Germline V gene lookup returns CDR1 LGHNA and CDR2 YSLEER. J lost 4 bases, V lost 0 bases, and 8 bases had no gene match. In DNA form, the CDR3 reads TGCGCCAGCAGCCAAGACAGGTCAGGGGGCCGGTACGAGCAGTACTTC. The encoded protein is CASSQDRSGGRYEQYF.

The DNA of the CDR3 is TGTGCCAGCAGAGCTCCGGGACAGGGTGCCTATGGCTACACCTTC. This encodes CASRAPGQGAYGYTF. This chain uses TRBV7-9 with TRBJ1-2; 9 bases align to TRBD1. This CDR3 is 15 amino acids long. Germline V gene lookup returns CDR1 SEHNR and CDR2 FQNEAQ (reference sequence). With 6 bases clipped from V and 4 bases from J, the junction kept 9 bases outside the gene matches.

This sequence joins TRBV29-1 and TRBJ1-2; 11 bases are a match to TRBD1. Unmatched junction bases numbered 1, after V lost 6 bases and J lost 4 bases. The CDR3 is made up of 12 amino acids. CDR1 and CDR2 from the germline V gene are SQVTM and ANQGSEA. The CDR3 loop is CSVGTGGYGYTF. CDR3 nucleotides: TGCAGCGTCGGGACAGGGGGCTATGGCTACACCTTC.

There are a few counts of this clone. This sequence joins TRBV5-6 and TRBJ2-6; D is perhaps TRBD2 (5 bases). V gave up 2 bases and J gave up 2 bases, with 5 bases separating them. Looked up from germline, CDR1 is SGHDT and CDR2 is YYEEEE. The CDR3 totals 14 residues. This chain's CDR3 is CASSFGAGANVLTF. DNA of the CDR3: TGTGCCAGCAGCTTCGGGGCTGGGGCCAACGTCCTGACTTTC. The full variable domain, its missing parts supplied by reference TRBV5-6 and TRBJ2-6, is DAGVTQSPTHLIKTRGQQVTLRCSPKSGHDTVSWYQQALGQGPQFIFQYYEEEERQRGNFPDRFSGHQFPNYSSELNVNALLLGDSALYLCASSFGAGANVLTFGAGSRLTVL.

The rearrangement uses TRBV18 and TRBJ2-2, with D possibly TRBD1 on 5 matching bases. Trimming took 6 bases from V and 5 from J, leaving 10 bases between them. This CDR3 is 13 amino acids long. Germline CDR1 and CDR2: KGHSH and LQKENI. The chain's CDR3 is CASSQTDTGELFF. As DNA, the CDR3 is TGTGCCAGCTCTCAGACAGATACCGGGGAGCTGTTTTTT.

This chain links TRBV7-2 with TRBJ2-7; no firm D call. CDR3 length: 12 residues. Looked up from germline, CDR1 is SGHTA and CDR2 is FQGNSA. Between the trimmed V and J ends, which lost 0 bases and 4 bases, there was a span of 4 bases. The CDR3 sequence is CASSLAAYEQYF. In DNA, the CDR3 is TGTGCCAGCAGCTTAGCGGCATACGAGCAGTACTTC. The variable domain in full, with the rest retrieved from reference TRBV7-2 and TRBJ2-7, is GAGVSQSPSNKVTEKGKDVELRCDPISGHTALYWYRQSLGQGLEFLIYFQGNSAPDKSGLPSDRFSAERTGGSVSTLTIQRTQQEDSAVYLCASSLAAYEQYFGPGTRLTVT.

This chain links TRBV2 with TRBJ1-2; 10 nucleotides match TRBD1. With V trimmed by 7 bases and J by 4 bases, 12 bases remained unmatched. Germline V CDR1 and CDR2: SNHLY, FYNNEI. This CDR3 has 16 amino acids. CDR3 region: CASTLERTGGRYGYTF. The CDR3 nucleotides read TGTGCCAGCACGCTTGAGAGGACAGGGGGTCGCTATGGCTACACCTTC.

The CDR3 loop is CASRIRNNEKLFF. The DNA for the CDR3 is TGTGCCAGCCGCATCAGGAACAATGAAAAACTGTTTTTT. The V gene is TRBV27, the J gene TRBJ1-4; D call uncertain. CDR3 size: 13 residues. Per germline, CDR1 MNHEY and CDR2 SMNVEV (reference sequence). The ends were cut back, 8 bases at V and 5 bases at J, with 12 bases in the middle.

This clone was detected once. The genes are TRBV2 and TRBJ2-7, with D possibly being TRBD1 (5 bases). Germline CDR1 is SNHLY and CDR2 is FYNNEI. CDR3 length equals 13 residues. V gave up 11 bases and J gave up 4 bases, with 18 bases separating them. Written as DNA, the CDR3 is TGTGCCCAAAACAGGCAGGGTGGGTACGAGCAGTACTTC. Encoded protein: CAQNRQGGYEQYF.

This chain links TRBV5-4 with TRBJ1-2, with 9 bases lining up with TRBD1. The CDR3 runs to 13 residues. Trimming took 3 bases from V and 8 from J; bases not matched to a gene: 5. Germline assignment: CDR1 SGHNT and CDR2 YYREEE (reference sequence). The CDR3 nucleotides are TGTGCCAGCAGCTGGGGGACAGGGTCCGGCTACACCTTC. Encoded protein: CASSWGTGSGYTF.

Here the CDR3 reads CASSQSDRGYGEKLFF. CDR3 DNA sequence: TGTGCCAGCAGCCAGTCCGACAGGGGTTATGGCGAAAAACTGTTTTTT. The rearrangement uses TRBV11-2 and TRBJ1-4, with TRBD1 matching over 8 bases. The ends lost 5 bases at V and 8 bases at J; junction bases unmatched: 13. The CDR3 sequence is 16 residues long. From germline, CDR1 is SGHAT and CDR2 FQNNGV. The full variable domain, in which reference TRBV11-2 and TRBJ1-4 provide the parts outside the CDR3, is EAGVAQSPRYKIIEKRQSVAFWCNPISGHATLYWYQQILGQGPKLLIQFQNNGVVDDSQLPKDRFSAERLKGVDSTLKIQPAKLEDSAVYLCASSQSDRGYGEKLFFGSGTQLSVL.

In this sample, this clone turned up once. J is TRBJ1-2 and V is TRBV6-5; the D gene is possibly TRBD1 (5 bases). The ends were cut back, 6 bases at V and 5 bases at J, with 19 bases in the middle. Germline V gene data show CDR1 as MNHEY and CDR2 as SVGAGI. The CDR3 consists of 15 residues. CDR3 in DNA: TGTGCCAGCAGGACCGGGACTTGGGAGGTATATGGCTACACCTTC. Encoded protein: CASRTGTWEVYGYTF.

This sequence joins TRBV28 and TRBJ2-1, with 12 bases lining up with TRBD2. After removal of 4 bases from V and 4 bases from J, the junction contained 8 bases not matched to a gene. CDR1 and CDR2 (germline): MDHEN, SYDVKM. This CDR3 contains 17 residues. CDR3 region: CASSSNNGLAGYNEQFF. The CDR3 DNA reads TGTGCCAGCAGTTCCAACAACGGACTAGCGGGATACAATGAGCAGTTCTTC.

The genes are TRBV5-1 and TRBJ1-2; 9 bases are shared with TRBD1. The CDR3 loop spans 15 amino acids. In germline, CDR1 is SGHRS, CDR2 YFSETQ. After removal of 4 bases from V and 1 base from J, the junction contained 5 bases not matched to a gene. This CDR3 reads CASSAQGAHNYGYTF. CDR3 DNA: TGCGCCAGCAGCGCACAGGGGGCGCATAACTATGGCTACACCTTC.

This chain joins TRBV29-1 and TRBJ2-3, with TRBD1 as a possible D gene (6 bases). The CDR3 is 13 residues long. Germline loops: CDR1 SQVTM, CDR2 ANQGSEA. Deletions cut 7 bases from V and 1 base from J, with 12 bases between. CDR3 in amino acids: CSGVGARTDTQYF. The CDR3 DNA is TGCAGCGGGGTGGGGGCTCGCACAGATACGCAGTATTTT.